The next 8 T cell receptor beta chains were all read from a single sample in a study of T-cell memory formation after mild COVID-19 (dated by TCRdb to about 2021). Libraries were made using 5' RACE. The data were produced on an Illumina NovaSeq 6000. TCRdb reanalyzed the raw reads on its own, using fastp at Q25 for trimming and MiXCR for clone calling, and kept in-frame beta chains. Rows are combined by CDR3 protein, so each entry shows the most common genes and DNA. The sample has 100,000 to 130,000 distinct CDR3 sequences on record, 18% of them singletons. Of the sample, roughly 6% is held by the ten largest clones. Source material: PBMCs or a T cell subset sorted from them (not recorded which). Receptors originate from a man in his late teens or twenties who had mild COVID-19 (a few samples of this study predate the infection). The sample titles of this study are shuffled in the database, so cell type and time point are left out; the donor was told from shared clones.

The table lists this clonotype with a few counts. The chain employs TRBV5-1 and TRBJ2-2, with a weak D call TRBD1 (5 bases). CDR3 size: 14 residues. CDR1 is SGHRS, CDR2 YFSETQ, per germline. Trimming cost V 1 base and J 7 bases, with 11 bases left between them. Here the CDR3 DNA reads TGCGCCAGCAGCTTGACCAGGGAAAACGGGGAGCTGTTTTTT. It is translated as CASSLTRENGELFF.

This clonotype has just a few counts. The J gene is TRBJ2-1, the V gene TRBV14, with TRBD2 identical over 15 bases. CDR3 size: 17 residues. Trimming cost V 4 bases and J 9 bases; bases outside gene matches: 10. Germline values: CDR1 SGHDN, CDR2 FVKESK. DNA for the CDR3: TGTGCCAGCAGCCCTCACTGGACTAGCGGGGGGGCGGCTGAGCAGTTCTTC. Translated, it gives CASSPHWTSGGAAEQFF.

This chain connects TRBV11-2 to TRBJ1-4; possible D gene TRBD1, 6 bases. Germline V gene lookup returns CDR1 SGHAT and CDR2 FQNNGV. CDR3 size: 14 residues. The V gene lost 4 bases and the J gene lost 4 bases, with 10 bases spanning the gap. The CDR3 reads CASSYGQLNEKLFF. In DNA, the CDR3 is TGTGCCAGCAGCTACGGACAGCTTAATGAAAAACTGTTTTTT.

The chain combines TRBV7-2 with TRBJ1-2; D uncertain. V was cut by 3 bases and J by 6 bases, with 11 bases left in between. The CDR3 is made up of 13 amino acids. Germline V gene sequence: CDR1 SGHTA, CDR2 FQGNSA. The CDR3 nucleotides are TGTGCCAGCAGCTTCGGGCCCCGGAATGGCTACACCTTC. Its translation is CASSFGPRNGYTF.

The DNA of the CDR3 is TGCAGTGCTAGAGAACAGCTCCTTGGCTATGGCTACACCTTC. Its translation: CSAREQLLGYGYTF. This chain connects TRBV20-1 to TRBJ1-2; no reliable D call. Germline V CDR1 and CDR2: DFQATT, SNEGSKA (reference sequence). CDR3 length: 14 residues. The V end was cut by 0 bases, the J end by 4 bases, with 12 bases between.

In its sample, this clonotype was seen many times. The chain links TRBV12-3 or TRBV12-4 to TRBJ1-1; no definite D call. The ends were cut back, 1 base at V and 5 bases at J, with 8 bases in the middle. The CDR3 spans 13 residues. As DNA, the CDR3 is TGTGCCAGCAGTTTAGTGCGGGGAACTGAAGCTTTCTTT. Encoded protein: CASSLVRGTEAFF.

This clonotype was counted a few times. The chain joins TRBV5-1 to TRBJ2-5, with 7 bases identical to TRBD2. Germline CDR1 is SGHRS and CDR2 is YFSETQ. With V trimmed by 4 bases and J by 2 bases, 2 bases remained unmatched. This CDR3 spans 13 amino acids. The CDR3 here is CASSAGEQETQYF. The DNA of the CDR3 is TGCGCCAGCAGCGCGGGGGAACAAGAGACCCAGTACTTC.

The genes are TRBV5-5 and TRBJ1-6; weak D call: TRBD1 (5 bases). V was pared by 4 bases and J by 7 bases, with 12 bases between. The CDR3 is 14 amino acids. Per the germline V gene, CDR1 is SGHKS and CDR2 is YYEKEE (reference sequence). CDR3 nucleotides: TGTGCCAGCAGCCCATCTTCAGGGAATTCACCCCTCCACTTT. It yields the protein CASSPSSGNSPLHF.